The 27 T cell receptor beta chains below all came from one sample that was sequenced in a study of shared clonotypes between healthy human individuals. Using immunoSEQ multiplex PCR, the repertoire was profiled, and TCRdb retains in-frame clones only, with some absent. The sample records 2,500,000 or so clones, 85% to 95% being singletons. Source material: naive CD4+ T cells from PBMCs. The sample's subset: CD45RA+ positively selected. The receptors originated from a man between 18 and 35 years old in good health. Some clones in this sample may be carry-over from other donors' samples.

CDR3 bases: TGTGCCAGCAGCTTACGAATGACCGGGGAGCTGTTTTTT. This gives the protein CASSLRMTGELFF. This chain connects TRBV7-2 to TRBJ2-2; D not resolved. The ends were cut back, 2 bases at V and 5 bases at J, with 6 bases in the middle. The CDR3 is 13 residues long. The germline CDR1 and CDR2 sequences are SGHTA and FQGNSA.

This clone was found once. The genes are TRBV6-1 and TRBJ1-5; 10 bases match TRBD1. The CDR3 sequence is 16 residues long. The V gene end was trimmed by 4 bases and the J gene end by 2 bases; junction bases not matched to a gene: 5. CDR1 MNHNS and CDR2 SASEGT come from the germline V gene. The CDR3 DNA follows: TGTGCCAGCAGTGGACAGGGGGCCTATGGCAATCAGCCCCAGCATTTT. Protein product: CASSGQGAYGNQPQHF.

This clone occurred once. One junction end disagrees with the germline gene, perhaps due to a read error. This chain uses TRBV4-1 with TRBJ2-5; TRBD2 might be the D (5 bases). The CDR3 is made up of 12 amino acids. Germline V gives CDR1 MGHRA, CDR2 YSYEKL. The CDR3 nucleotides are TGCGCCAGCAGCCAGCCCCGGGGATCGCTCCACTTC. It translates to CASSQPRGSLHF.

The chain uses TRBV9 and TRBJ2-1, with D perhaps assigned TRBD1 or TRBD2 (5 bases each). Looked up from germline, CDR1 is SGDLS and CDR2 is YYNGEE. The CDR3 has 16 residues. V dropped 0 bases and J dropped 6 bases, with 16 bases sitting between them. In DNA, the CDR3 is TGTGCCAGCAGCGTAGATGGGGGAGTTCTGGGCAATGAGCAGTTCTTC. Protein sequence: CASSVDGGVLGNEQFF.

The chain employs TRBV7-2 and TRBJ2-5, with 8 positions matching TRBD2. Germline CDR1 is SGHTA and CDR2 is FQGNSA. The CDR3 sequence is 15 residues long. J was trimmed by 3 bases and V by 1 base; bases with no gene match: 4. CDR3 sequence: CASSLGLAYKETQYF. The CDR3 coding sequence is TGTGCCAGCAGCTTAGGACTAGCGTACAAAGAGACCCAGTACTTC.

The V gene is TRBV27, the J gene TRBJ2-2, with 8 bases lining up with TRBD1. The CDR3 has 16 residues. V was clipped by 6 bases and J by 5 bases; unmatched bases: 11. CDR1 MNHEY and CDR2 SMNVEV come from the germline V gene (reference sequence). The CDR3: CASSRNRDRITGELFF. As DNA, the CDR3 is TGTGCCAGCAGCCGAAACCGGGACAGGATAACCGGGGAGCTGTTTTTT.

The V call is TRBV9, the J call TRBJ1-2; D call uncertain. V lost 0 bases and J 2 bases, leaving 11 bases between the germline ends. The CDR3 consists of 15 residues. Per the germline V gene, CDR1 is SGDLS and CDR2 is YYNGEE. As DNA, the CDR3 is TGTGCCAGCAGCGTAGAACTGACTGGGAACTATGGCTACACCTTC. Translated, it gives CASSVELTGNYGYTF.

The V gene is TRBV30, the J gene TRBJ1-5; D gene ambiguous. The germline V gene encodes CDR1 GTSNPN and CDR2 SVGIG (reference sequence). The CDR3 is 13 residues long. The germline V and J ends were trimmed by 1 base and 6 bases, with 10 bases remaining between them. CDR3 in DNA: TGTGCCTGGAGTGCGAGGTCTCCTCAGCCCCAGCATTTT. This codes for CAWSARSPQPQHF.

The chain couples TRBV7-2 to TRBJ2-7; D possibly corresponds to TRBD1 (5 bases). This CDR3 is 15 amino acids long. The germline V gene encodes CDR1 SGHTA and CDR2 FQGNSA. V lost 1 base and J lost 6, with 16 bases in between. CDR3: CASSLGGQGYGEQYF. CDR3 nucleotides: TGTGCCAGCAGCTTAGGGGGCCAGGGATATGGCGAGCAGTACTTC. The whole variable domain, remainder taken from reference TRBV7-2 and TRBJ2-7, is GAGVSQSPSNKVTEKGKDVELRCDPISGHTALYWYRQSLGQGLEFLIYFQGNSAPDKSGLPSDRFSAERTGGSVSTLTIQRTQQEDSAVYLCASSLGGQGYGEQYFGPGTRLTVT.

Concerning this clone itself: At the DNA level, this CDR3 is encoded by other sequences in the same sample as well. The chain couples TRBV7-8 to TRBJ1-1; the D is unclear. The CDR3 is made up of 14 amino acids. The V end was cut by 2 bases, the J end by 1 base, with 8 bases between. The V gene's germline CDR1 is SGHVS and CDR2 FQNEAQ. CDR3 sequence (DNA): TGTGCCAGCAGCTTACTTTCAGGGAACACTGAAGCTTTCTTT. Translation: CASSLLSGNTEAFF. Full variable domain (missing parts from reference TRBV7-8 and TRBJ1-1): GAGVSQSPRYKVAKRGQDVALRCDPISGHVSLFWYQQALGQGPEFLTYFQNEAQLDKSGLPSDRFFAERPEGSVSTLKIQRTQQEDSAVYLCASSLLSGNTEAFFGQGTRLTVV.

In its sample, this clone was seen once. The chain combines TRBV5-6 with TRBJ1-2, with D hard to call. The CDR3 is 12 amino acids. Germline-derived CDR1 and CDR2 are SGHDT and YYEEEE. Trimming left V 3 bases short and J 7 bases short, with 10 bases between. The CDR3 spells CASSWKAGGYTF. The CDR3 DNA sequence: TGTGCCAGCAGCTGGAAGGCCGGTGGCTACACCTTC.

V and J are TRBV5-6 and TRBJ2-1; D may be TRBD1 (6 bases). The ends were cut back, 3 bases at V and 6 bases at J, with 16 bases in the middle. Per the germline V gene, CDR1 is SGHDT and CDR2 is YYEEEE. The CDR3 totals 15 residues. The CDR3 coding sequence is TGTGCCAGCAGCTACGGGACACCCAGGGGCAATGAGCAGTTCTTC. It encodes CASSYGTPRGNEQFF.

On this clone itself: Other DNA sequences in this specimen translate into the identical CDR3. The chain recombines TRBV28 with TRBJ2-2; tentatively, D is TRBD2 (6 bases). The germline CDR1 and CDR2 sequences are MDHEN and SYDVKM. The CDR3 has 13 amino acids. Deletions cut 6 bases from V and 1 base from J, with 6 bases between. The CDR3 nucleotides read TGTGCCAGCAGGGAGGGGAACACCGGGGAGCTGTTTTTT. Protein sequence: CASREGNTGELFF.

The chain recombines TRBV5-1 with TRBJ2-5; 12 bases match TRBD2. Germline trimming cut 3 bases from V and 4 bases from J; bases unmatched to any gene: 7. In germline, CDR1 is SGHRS, CDR2 YFSETQ. This CDR3 spans 16 amino acids. The CDR3 here is CASSSNLAGGGETQYF. CDR3 DNA: TGCGCCAGCAGCTCAAATCTAGCGGGAGGGGGAGAGACCCAGTACTTC.

The rearrangement joins TRBV7-3 to TRBJ1-2, with a possible D match to TRBD1 (6 bases). V lost 5 bases to trimming and J lost 2 bases, with 9 bases between them. The CDR3 length is 13 residues. Germline-derived CDR1 and CDR2 are SGHTA and FQGTGA. As DNA, the CDR3 is TGTGCCAGCAGCCAAGACAGGAACTATGGCTACACCTTC. It encodes CASSQDRNYGYTF.

As to this clone: In the same sample, other DNA sequences code for this CDR3. The chain has TRBV5-1 and TRBJ2-7; 7 bases are shared with TRBD2. The germline V gene has CDR1 SGHRS and CDR2 YFSETQ. The CDR3 sequence is 15 residues long. With V trimmed by 0 bases and J by 0 bases, 3 bases remained unmatched. DNA of the CDR3: TGCGCCAGCAGCTTGGACCCTAGCGGCTCCTACGAGCAGTACTTC. Protein sequence: CASSLDPSGSYEQYF.

The chain joins TRBV9 to TRBJ2-2, with a tentative D call TRBD1 (5 bases). The CDR3 is 16 residues long. The germline CDR1 and CDR2 sequences are SGDLS and YYNGEE. Trimming took 7 bases from V and 3 from J, leaving 19 bases between them. The CDR3 DNA sequence: TGTGCCAGCTCCCCTTTTGGACAAGGGTACACCGGGGAGCTGTTTTTT. Amino acids: CASSPFGQGYTGELFF.

This clone appeared a few times. The V gene is TRBV2, the J gene TRBJ1-1; the D is unclear. Trimming took 1 base from V and 12 from J, leaving 6 bases between them. The CDR3 is 10 amino acids. Germline CDR1 and CDR2: SNHLY and FYNNEI. CDR3 sequence reads: CASSEGGTFF. The CDR3 bases are TGTGCCAGCAGTGAAGGGGGTACTTTCTTT. The variable domain in full, with the rest retrieved from reference TRBV2 and TRBJ1-1, is EPEVTQTPSHQVTQMGQEVILRCVPISNHLYFYWYRQILGQKVEFLVSFYNNEISEKSEIFDDQFSVERPDGSNFTLKIRSTKLEDSAMYFCASSEGGTFFGQGTRLTVV.

V is TRBV6-6 and J is TRBJ2-7; 7 bases are shared with TRBD2. Per the germline V gene, CDR1 is MNHNY and CDR2 is SVGAGI (reference sequence). The CDR3 covers 14 residues. Trimming removed 8 bases from V and 2 bases from J; junction bases left unmatched: 9. The CDR3 DNA reads as TGTGCCAGCGGCCCGGGGGGAAGGACCTACGAGCAGTACTTC. It specifies CASGPGGRTYEQYF.

The table lists this clone with a few counts. V usage is TRBV6-6 and J usage is TRBJ1-3; D is ambiguous. The CDR3 sequence is 14 residues long. The V end lost 9 bases, the J end lost 0 bases, and 12 bases lay between the germline ends. Germline CDR1 is MNHNY and CDR2 is SVGAGI (reference sequence). This CDR3 is CASEKEISGNTIYF. The CDR3, as DNA: TGTGCCAGTGAAAAGGAGATCTCTGGAAACACCATATATTTT.

The rearrangement links TRBV6-6 to TRBJ1-1; D is uncertain. The CDR3 sequence is 13 residues long. V shed 7 bases and J shed 1 base, with 10 bases lying between them. Germline V gene sequence: CDR1 MNHNY, CDR2 SVGAGI (reference sequence). In DNA form, the CDR3 reads TGTGCCAGCAAAAGGCCCCAGAACACTGAAGCTTTCTTT. Translation gives CASKRPQNTEAFF.

This sequence joins TRBV4-1 and TRBJ1-4; D ambiguous. Trimming pared 1 base from V and 7 bases from J, leaving 10 bases between. The CDR3 length is 14 residues. Germline V gives CDR1 MGHRA, CDR2 YSYEKL. This CDR3 is CASSQVLGGEKLFF. In DNA form, the CDR3 reads TGCGCCAGCAGCCAAGTCCTGGGAGGTGAAAAACTGTTTTTT.

With regard to this clone: Other DNA sequences of this sample code for an identical CDR3. The gene calls are TRBV27 and TRBJ2-7; D is perhaps TRBD2 (6 bases). This CDR3 contains 14 residues. The germline V gene has CDR1 MNHEY and CDR2 SMNVEV (reference sequence). Trimming took off 6 bases at V and 0 bases at J, with 12 bases between the two ends. The DNA for the CDR3 is TGTGCCAGCAGCCGGAGCGGGCACTCCTACGAGCAGTACTTC. This sequence encodes CASSRSGHSYEQYF.

The gene calls are TRBV7-3 and TRBJ2-3, with 9 bases fitting TRBD2. J was trimmed by 2 bases and V by 7 bases; bases with no gene match: 7. The CDR3 consists of 15 residues. Per the germline V gene, CDR1 is SGHTA and CDR2 is FQGTGA. The CDR3 nucleotides are TGTGCCAGCACCCGCGGGGGGGACATCACAGATACGCAGTATTTT. Encoded protein: CASTRGGDITDTQYF.

The chain employs TRBV10-3 and TRBJ2-5, with 8 bases identical to TRBD1. The closer fit of TRBJ2-7 to the DNA end suggests the J call may be wrong. Germline V gene sequence: CDR1 ENHRY, CDR2 SYGVKD. The CDR3 totals 13 residues. CDR3 sequence (DNA): TGTGCCATCTCTAGAGACAGGGGCTACGAGCAGTACTTC. Protein sequence: CAISRDRGYEQYF.

The table lists this clone with a count of one. This sequence joins TRBV5-1 and TRBJ2-7; 9 bases are shared with TRBD1. The CDR3 loop spans 15 amino acids. V lost 4 bases and J lost 0; bases outside the gene matches: 5. The germline CDR1 and CDR2 sequences are SGHRS and YFSETQ. CDR3 in DNA: TGCGCCAGCAGCCGACCGGGACAGGGCTCCTACGAGCAGTACTTC. Its protein product is CASSRPGQGSYEQYF.

The chain carries TRBV6-5 and TRBJ1-2, with D unclear. CDR1 and CDR2 from the germline V gene are MNHEY and SVGAGI. With 6 bases removed from V and 1 base from J, the gap between germline ends came to 15 bases. The CDR3 has 15 amino acids. Here the CDR3 reads CASRRSVGFNYGYTF. In DNA, the CDR3 is TGTGCCAGCAGGCGCTCCGTAGGGTTTAACTATGGCTACACCTTC.